The 14 T cell receptor beta chains below all came from one sample that was sequenced in a study of T cell repertoires in cytomegalovirus infection. TCRdb re-derived calls from the reads in MiXCR, one entry per CDR3 protein. The sample shows about 470,000 distinct CDR3 sequences, about 42% of them seen only once. No antigens are known for them. Sequenced here: cultured PBMCs, sampled from culture after CMV antigen stimulation. All receptors come from a human donor in good health (CMV status not recorded). Some clones in this sample may be carry-over from other donors' samples.

This clonotype showed up many times. The chain has TRBV7-8 and TRBJ2-1; either TRBD1 or TRBD2 may supply D (5 bases each). V lost 5 bases and J lost 10, with 21 bases in between. The CDR3 has 15 amino acids. Germline V gene sequence: CDR1 SGHVS, CDR2 FQNEAQ. The CDR3 reads CASSPRRDPTGEQFF. The CDR3, as DNA: TGTGCCAGCAGCCCTAGACGGGACCCGACGGGGGAGCAGTTCTTC. The variable domain in full, with the rest retrieved from reference TRBV7-8 and TRBJ2-1, is GAGVSQSPRYKVAKRGQDVALRCDPISGHVSLFWYQQALGQGPEFLTYFQNEAQLDKSGLPSDRFFAERPEGSVSTLKIQRTQQEDSAVYLCASSPRRDPTGEQFFGPGTRLTVL.

This clonotype was seen just once. V usage is TRBV10-3 and J usage is TRBJ1-1; D ambiguous. V was cut by 6 bases and J by 8 bases, with 13 bases left in between. This CDR3 has 12 residues. The germline gives CDR1 ENHRY, CDR2 SYGVKD. The CDR3 loop is CAIRGEGVEAFF. The CDR3 DNA sequence: TGTGCCATCAGGGGAGAGGGCGTGGAAGCTTTCTTT.

This sequence joins TRBV11-3 and TRBJ2-2; D not resolved. Trimming took off 3 bases at V and 4 bases at J, with 12 bases between the two ends. CDR3 size: 15 residues. Germline CDR1 and CDR2: SGHNT and YENEEA. The CDR3 here is CASSLGQTLTGELFF. Written as DNA, the CDR3 is TGTGCCAGCAGCTTGGGCCAGACTCTCACCGGGGAGCTGTTTTTT.

There are a few counts of this clonotype. Here the CDR3 reads CASSLAHRVNTEAFF. The CDR3 DNA reads as TGTGCCAGCAGCTTAGCCCACAGGGTGAACACTGAAGCTTTCTTT. The chain carries TRBV7-9 and TRBJ1-1, with D possibly being TRBD1 (6 bases). Germline CDR1 reads SEHNR; CDR2 reads FQNEAQ (reference sequence). The V gene lost 0 bases and the J gene lost 0 bases, with 8 bases spanning the gap. The CDR3 is 15 residues long. Variable domain in full (rest from reference TRBV7-9 and TRBJ1-1): DTGVSQNPRHKITKRGQNVTFRCDPISEHNRLYWYRQTLGQGPEFLTYFQNEAQLEKSRLLSDRFSAERPKGSFSTLEIQRTEQGDSAMYLCASSLAHRVNTEAFFGQGTRLTVV.

The table lists this clonotype with a few counts. The J gene is TRBJ2-3, the V gene TRBV20-1; 7 positions match TRBD2. The CDR3 covers 15 residues. V was clipped by 6 bases and J by 6 bases; unmatched bases: 15. CDR1 and CDR2 from the germline V gene are DFQATT and SNEGSKA (reference sequence). The CDR3 DNA is TGCAGTGCCCGCAGCCCGGGACTAACTTTGGATACGCAGTATTTT. Translating gives CSARSPGLTLDTQYF.

The chain employs TRBV12-3 or TRBV12-4 and TRBJ2-2, with D hard to call. Trimming pared 1 base from V and 5 bases from J, leaving 11 bases between. CDR3 length equals 15 residues. The CDR3 DNA sequence: TGTGCCAGCAGTTTAGGGCTAGTTCTTACCGGGGAGCTGTTTTTT. Translated, it gives CASSLGLVLTGELFF.

The chain joins TRBV7-2 to TRBJ2-3; the D is unclear. The V end was cut by 5 bases, the J end by 7 bases, with 10 bases between. CDR3 length: 12 amino acids. Germline CDR1 is SGHTA and CDR2 is FQGNSA. CDR3 region: CASSPYGNTQYF. The CDR3 bases are TGTGCCAGCAGCCCGTATGGAAATACGCAGTATTTT.

The CDR3 region has the DNA TGCGCCAGCAGTCAACAGCTTGCGGGCTCTGGAAACACCATATATTTT. Amino acid sequence: CASSQQLAGSGNTIYF. This chain joins TRBV4-1 and TRBJ1-3; no reliable D call. V lost 6 bases to trimming and J lost 0 bases, with 15 bases between them. The CDR3 runs 16 residues. The germline V gene encodes CDR1 MGHRA and CDR2 YSYEKL.

This clonotype came up a few times. V usage is TRBV7-2 and J usage is TRBJ2-7; a possible D gene is TRBD2 (6 bases). The CDR3 consists of 15 residues. The germline gives CDR1 SGHTA, CDR2 FQGNSA. Trimming left V 6 bases short and J 2 bases short, with 17 bases between. The CDR3 DNA sequence: TGTGCCAGCAGTCAAGGGGTAGCGGACACCTACGAGCAGTACTTC. Its protein product is CASSQGVADTYEQYF.

Written as DNA, the CDR3 is TGTGCCAGCAGTGAAGAGAAAACTGGGACAGCGATTAATGAAAAACTGTTTTTT. Protein: CASSEEKTGTAINEKLFF. This chain links TRBV6-1 with TRBJ1-4; 7 nucleotides agree with TRBD1. Germline loops: CDR1 MNHNS, CDR2 SASEGT. The CDR3 covers 18 residues. J lost 4 bases, V lost 1 base, and 12 bases had no gene match.

J is TRBJ1-2 and V is TRBV7-2; tentative D call: TRBD1 (5 bases). Germline CDR1 SGHTA, CDR2 FQGNSA. This CDR3 is 13 amino acids long. The V gene lost 5 bases and the J gene lost 7 bases, with 14 bases spanning the gap. CDR3 sequence: CASSTRVPLGYTF. CDR3 coding DNA: TGTGCCAGCAGCACCAGGGTCCCCCTTGGCTACACCTTC.

The chain has TRBV7-6 and TRBJ2-6; D call uncertain. The V gene lost 0 bases and the J gene lost 3 bases, with 6 bases spanning the gap. The germline CDR1 and CDR2 sequences are SGHVS and FNYEAQ. The length of the CDR3 is 15 residues. The CDR3 reads CASSLAPVGANVLTF. DNA of the CDR3: TGTGCCAGCAGCTTAGCGCCAGTTGGGGCCAACGTCCTGACTTTC.

The CDR3 is CASSFGDRQYF. The DNA of the CDR3 is TGTGCCAGCAGCTTCGGGGACAGGCAGTACTTC. This chain uses TRBV7-2 with TRBJ2-4; 8 bases agree with TRBD1. The germline gives CDR1 SGHTA, CDR2 FQGNSA. The CDR3 extends over 11 amino acids. J gave up 13 bases and V 3 bases, and 2 bases lay outside the gene matches.

This clonotype has only a few counts. V usage is TRBV10-3 and J usage is TRBJ1-6; D call uncertain. Trimming took off 2 bases at V and 13 bases at J, with 18 bases between the two ends. Germline V gene lookup returns CDR1 ENHRY and CDR2 SYGVKD. CDR3 length: 15 residues. The CDR3 region has the DNA TGTGCCATCAGTGAGAAGAGCTTAGCTTCGCTGCCCCTCCACTTT. This encodes CAISEKSLASLPLHF.